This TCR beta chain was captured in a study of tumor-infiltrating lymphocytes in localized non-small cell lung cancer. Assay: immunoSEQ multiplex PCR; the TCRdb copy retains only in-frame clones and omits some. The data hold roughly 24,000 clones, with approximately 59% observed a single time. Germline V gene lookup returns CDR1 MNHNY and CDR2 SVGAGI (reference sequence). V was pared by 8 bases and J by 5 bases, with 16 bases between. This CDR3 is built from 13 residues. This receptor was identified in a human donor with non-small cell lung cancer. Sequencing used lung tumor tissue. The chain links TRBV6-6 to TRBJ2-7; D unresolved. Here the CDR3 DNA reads TGTGCCAGCGCTGCGGCCTTGGGGAACGAGCAGTACTTC. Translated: CASAAALGNEQYF.